The 5 T cell receptor beta chains below all came from one sample that was sequenced in a study of blood T cell repertoires in COVID-19. The repertoire was sequenced with immunoSEQ multiplex PCR; TCRdb's copy has only in-frame clones and lacks some. The sample records 200,000 to 250,000 clones, 90% to 95% being singletons. The sample comprised peripheral blood. Source of these receptors: a man aged 60 to 69 with COVID-19, enrolled during active disease.

V and J are TRBV24-1 and TRBJ2-3; D remains unclear. Trimming took 2 bases from V and 5 from J, leaving 13 bases between them. The CDR3 has 15 residues. CDR1 KGHDR and CDR2 SFDVKD come from the germline V gene. The CDR3 sequence: CATSDSRSPQDTQYF. In DNA, the CDR3 is TGTGCCACCAGTGATTCTAGATCCCCCCAAGATACGCAGTATTTT.

The chain uses TRBV12-3 or TRBV12-4 and TRBJ1-5; D remains ambiguous. This CDR3 is 12 amino acids long. Trimming shortened V by 1 base and J by 5 bases, and 3 bases separated the two germline ends. CDR3 coding DNA: TGTGCCAGCAGTTTAGTATATCAGCCCCAGCATTTT. Encoded protein: CASSLVYQPQHF.

The chain combines TRBV15 with TRBJ1-4; 8 nucleotides align to TRBD1. Trimming at V came to 1 base and at J to 11 bases, leaving 9 bases not matched to a gene. This CDR3 has 15 amino acids. Germline CDR1 reads LNHNV; CDR2 reads YYDKDF (reference sequence). The CDR3 region is CATSRAPGTGLKLFF. The CDR3, as DNA: TGTGCCACCAGCAGAGCACCCGGGACAGGTCTTAAACTGTTTTTT.

V is TRBV30 and J is TRBJ2-6; TRBD2 is a possible D gene (5 bases). V was shortened by 5 bases and J by 0 bases, with 8 bases between the two germline ends. This CDR3 is built from 14 residues. CDR1 and CDR2 (germline): GTSNPN, SVGIG (reference sequence). CDR3 loop: CAWSRDSGANVLTF. As DNA, the CDR3 is TGTGCCTGGTCCCGGGACTCTGGGGCCAACGTCCTGACTTTC.

The V and J genes are TRBV18 and TRBJ2-7; D ambiguous. Germline CDR1 and CDR2: KGHSH and LQKENI. The CDR3 has 14 residues. The V end lost 3 bases, the J end lost 6 bases, and 15 bases lay between the germline ends. The CDR3 sequence: CASSPPTPAFEQYF. The DNA of the CDR3 is TGTGCCAGCTCACCCCCGACACCTGCCTTCGAGCAGTACTTC.